Below are 10 T cell receptor beta chains sequenced from a single sample in a study of T cell responses to AZD1222 COVID-19 vaccine. Some clones are missing from TCRdb's copy, which holds only in-frame ones; the method was immunoSEQ multiplex PCR. The sample has 150,000 to 200,000 clones, 94% seen once; the top ten hold 9.2%. This sample comprised peripheral blood, obtained on day 0 of AZD1222 vaccination. These receptors were obtained from an adult in good health.

The V and J genes are TRBV19 and TRBJ1-5; D not resolved. This CDR3 is 15 amino acids long. Germline loops: CDR1 LNHDA, CDR2 SQIVND (reference sequence). V was trimmed by 5 bases and J by 0 bases, leaving 11 bases between them. The CDR3 nucleotides read TGTGCCAGTAGTGTTACATCGATTAGCAATCAGCCCCAGCATTTT. This gives the protein CASSVTSISNQPQHF.

This rearrangement joins TRBV6-5 to TRBJ1-6; D is perhaps TRBD1 (5 bases). This CDR3 comprises 14 residues. V lost 6 bases, J lost 8 bases, and 14 bases lay in between. The germline V gene has CDR1 MNHEY and CDR2 SVGAGI. The CDR3 here is CASRRRVFDSPLHF. The CDR3 DNA sequence: TGTGCCAGCAGGCGCAGGGTGTTTGATTCACCCCTCCACTTT.

The rearrangement links TRBV5-1 to TRBJ1-4, with D tentatively TRBD1 (5 bases). Germline CDR1 SGHRS, CDR2 YFSETQ. With 3 bases removed from V and 8 bases from J, the gap between germline ends came to 20 bases. The CDR3 spans 16 residues. CDR3 nucleotide sequence: TGCGCCAGCAGCTCGCAGCTCCAGGGAGGAAGCGAAAAACTGTTTTTT. It translates to CASSSQLQGGSEKLFF.

The V gene is TRBV5-4, the J gene TRBJ1-6; TRBD1 agrees at 9 bases. The CDR3 is 15 residues long. The germline gives CDR1 SGHNT, CDR2 YYREEE (reference sequence). The J segment lost 9 bases and the V segment lost 0 bases, leaving 4 bases of the junction unmatched. The CDR3 DNA follows: TGTGCCAGCAGCTTGGCCGGGACAGGGCTTTCACCCCTCCACTTT. Its protein is CASSLAGTGLSPLHF.

V gene TRBV4-2 combines with J gene TRBJ2-1; the D gene is possibly TRBD2 (5 bases). V shed 2 bases and J shed 2 bases, with 19 bases lying between them. The CDR3 has 18 residues. The germline CDR1 and CDR2 sequences are LGHNA and YNFKEQ. In DNA, the CDR3 is TGTGCCAGCAGCCAAATCATCGGGAACGGGAAGCCCTACAATGAGCAGTTCTTC. Its protein product is CASSQIIGNGKPYNEQFF.

The rearrangement links TRBV2 to TRBJ2-1, with 13 bases aligning to TRBD2. The CDR3 is 14 amino acids. The V gene end was trimmed by 2 bases and the J gene end by 10 bases; junction bases not matched to a gene: 2. The germline gives CDR1 SNHLY, CDR2 FYNNEI. The CDR3 DNA reads as TGTGCCAGCAGTGAATTGGGACTAGCGGGAGAGCAGTTCTTC. This encodes CASSELGLAGEQFF.

The chain uses TRBV13 and TRBJ2-7; D ambiguous. The germline V gene has CDR1 PRHDT and CDR2 FYEKMQ (reference sequence). CDR3 length: 12 residues. The germline V and J ends were trimmed by 0 bases and 6 bases, with 6 bases remaining between them. The CDR3 nucleotides read TGTGCCAGCAGCTTAGGGCCGGGCGAGCAGTACTTC. Protein sequence: CASSLGPGEQYF.

Only one count was recorded for this clone. V and J are TRBV3-1 (or the pseudogene TRBV3-2) and TRBJ2-7; 7 bases map to TRBD1. Germline V gives CDR1 LGHDT, CDR2 YNNKEL (reference sequence). With V trimmed by 3 bases and J by 4 bases, 3 bases remained unmatched. The CDR3 consists of 13 residues. CDR3 loop: CASSHRQGYEQYF. CDR3 sequence (DNA): TGTGCCAGCAGCCATAGACAGGGTTACGAGCAGTACTTC.

V and J are TRBV28 and TRBJ2-2, with a possible D match to TRBD2 (5 bases). CDR3 length: 14 amino acids. V was clipped by 10 bases and J by 0 bases, with 12 bases between them. The germline V gene encodes CDR1 MDHEN and CDR2 SYDVKM. The CDR3 here is CATPGLPNTGELFF. CDR3 DNA sequence: TGTGCCACCCCTGGACTGCCGAACACCGGGGAGCTGTTTTTT.

The genes are TRBV24-1 and TRBJ1-1; possible D gene TRBD1, 5 bases. Trimming removed 2 bases from V and 0 bases from J, with 15 bases in between. Per germline, CDR1 KGHDR and CDR2 SFDVKD. This CDR3 spans 17 amino acids. The CDR3 region has the DNA TGTGCCACCAGTGATTCTCAAGTGAGGGACCTGAACACTGAAGCTTTCTTT. Translation gives CATSDSQVRDLNTEAFF.